This TCR beta chain was sequenced in a study of vaccination effects on CD4 cells after COVID-19. Before sequencing took place, the ViraFEST assay used viral peptide pools to expand antigen-specific CD4+ T cells. Subsequent to roughly 9 days of culture, CD4+ T cells were isolated. This individual tested PCR-positive for SARS-CoV-2 infection between March and December 2020. Clones were read by immunoSEQ multiplex PCR, and TCRdb kept only the in-frame ones, dropping some. The sample consists of around 40,000 clones, around 72% of them appearing once. The CDR3 consists of 13 residues. Per germline, CDR1 SGHRS and CDR2 YFSETQ. V was clipped by 3 bases and J by 0 bases, with 7 bases between them. About this clone: Its antigen is currently unknown.

Sequences were derived from CD4+ T cells from PBMCs cultured with a peptide pool, sampled before COVID-19 vaccination. The origin of this receptor is a human donor who had a prior SARS-CoV-2 infection. The chain combines TRBV5-1 with TRBJ2-7, with D perhaps matching TRBD1 (6 bases). DNA for the CDR3: TGCGCCAGCAGCTCGGACAGCTCCTACGAGCAGTACTTC. This codes for CASSSDSSYEQYF.